A single sample gave rise to the 26 T cell receptor beta chains below, sequenced in a study of blood T cell repertoires in COVID-19. Measured with immunoSEQ multiplex PCR; TCRdb has only the in-frame clones, and not every one. The sample includes about 300,000 clones, around 90% seen only once; the top ten take 9.4%. The sequencing input was peripheral blood. The receptors here all came from a man aged 18-30 years with active or convalescent COVID-19.

In this sample, this clone turned up a few times. The chain employs TRBV27 and TRBJ1-2, with TRBD1 identical over 10 bases. The CDR3 totals 13 residues. CDR1 and CDR2 (germline): MNHEY, SMNVEV (reference sequence). The V gene end was trimmed by 4 bases and the J gene end by 10 bases; junction bases not matched to a gene: 6. The CDR3 protein is CASSSRDRGPYTF. The CDR3, as DNA: TGTGCCAGCAGTTCCCGGGACAGGGGACCCTACACCTTC.

This clone was picked up one time. This rearrangement joins TRBV20-1 to TRBJ1-1, with D possibly being TRBD1 (5 bases). Germline V gives CDR1 DFQATT, CDR2 SNEGSKA (reference sequence). V was trimmed by 6 bases and J by 3 bases, leaving 8 bases between them. The CDR3 spans 11 residues. CDR3 sequence (DNA): TGCAGTGCCGCAGGGTACACTGAAGCTTTCTTT. Protein sequence: CSAAGYTEAFF.

This clone was observed a handful of times. This sequence joins TRBV6-2 or TRBV6-3 and TRBJ1-1; 8 positions agree with TRBD1. Germline values: CDR1 MNHEY, CDR2 SVGEGT. This CDR3 contains 19 residues. Unmatched junction bases numbered 18, after V lost 6 bases and J lost 0 bases. The CDR3 DNA reads as TGTGCCAGCAGCCCCCATTTGGGACTGACAGGGGACATGAACACTGAAGCTTTCTTT. Translation gives CASSPHLGLTGDMNTEAFF.

This clone was recorded a few times. The chain employs TRBV2 and TRBJ2-3, with TRBD2 matching over 11 bases. The CDR3 spans 18 residues. The junction had 17 bases not matched to a gene; V was cut back by 4 bases and J by 8 bases. Per the germline V gene, CDR1 is SNHLY and CDR2 is FYNNEI. CDR3 residues: CASSAGVTSGVTVGTQYF. CDR3 sequence (DNA): TGTGCCAGCAGTGCAGGAGTGACTAGCGGGGTTACGGTGGGTACGCAGTATTTT. Combining the CDR3 with reference TRBV2 and TRBJ2-3 gives the whole variable domain EPEVTQTPSHQVTQMGQEVILRCVPISNHLYFYWYRQILGQKVEFLVSFYNNEISEKSEIFDDQFSVERPDGSNFTLKIRSTKLEDSAMYFCASSAGVTSGVTVGTQYFGPGTRLTVL.

This chain connects TRBV2 to TRBJ1-4; a weak D match, TRBD1 (5 bases). The germline gives CDR1 SNHLY, CDR2 FYNNEI. V shed 5 bases and J shed 6 bases, with 16 bases lying between them. The CDR3 extends over 15 amino acids. The CDR3 nucleotides are TGTGCCAGCAGTAAAGGCTCAGGGTTGGATGAAAAACTGTTTTTT. Its protein product is CASSKGSGLDEKLFF.

The J gene is TRBJ1-1, the V gene TRBV27; maybe TRBD1 (6 bases). Germline lookup yields CDR1 MNHEY and CDR2 SMNVEV (reference sequence). Trimming removed 5 bases from V and 4 bases from J, with 11 bases in between. This CDR3 contains 13 residues. The CDR3: CASSPRTATEAFF. In nucleotides, the CDR3 is TGTGCCAGCAGTCCTCGGACAGCCACTGAAGCTTTCTTT.

The chain combines TRBV2 with TRBJ1-5, with a possible D match to TRBD1 (6 bases). Germline V CDR1 and CDR2: SNHLY, FYNNEI. V was shortened by 7 bases and J by 0 bases, with 10 bases between the two germline ends. The CDR3 consists of 14 residues. CDR3 DNA: TGTGCCAGCACGACAGGACATAGCAATCAGCCCCAGCATTTT. Encoded protein: CASTTGHSNQPQHF.

The chain employs TRBV19 and TRBJ2-6; D is uncertain. Trimming stripped 6 bases from V and 0 bases from J, with 6 bases between. From germline, CDR1 is LNHDA and CDR2 SQIVND (reference sequence). CDR3 length: 14 amino acids. The CDR3 loop reads CASRYRSGANVLTF. DNA of the CDR3: TGTGCCAGTAGGTATCGCTCTGGGGCCAACGTCCTGACTTTC.

This chain uses TRBV6-5 with TRBJ1-3; TRBD1 matches 8 bases. J gave up 8 bases and V 6 bases, and 9 bases lay outside the gene matches. This CDR3 spans 14 amino acids. From germline, CDR1 is MNHEY and CDR2 SVGAGI. In DNA, the CDR3 is TGTGCCAGCAGAAAGGACAGGGATAAATACACCATATATTTT. It specifies CASRKDRDKYTIYF.

This sequence joins TRBV19 and TRBJ1-3; no firm D call. CDR3 length: 13 amino acids. Germline CDR1 LNHDA, CDR2 SQIVND (reference sequence). Trimming shortened V by 5 bases and J by 5 bases, and 10 bases separated the two germline ends. In nucleotides, the CDR3 is TGTGCCAGTAGTGCCAGGCAGAGAAACACCATATATTTT. It codes for CASSARQRNTIYF.

The chain is built from TRBV5-4 and TRBJ2-3, with D unclear. The germline V and J ends were trimmed by 3 bases and 2 bases, with 16 bases remaining between them. Germline V gene lookup returns CDR1 SGHNT and CDR2 YYREEE (reference sequence). The CDR3 sequence is 16 residues long. The CDR3 here is CASSSPKAVTTDTQYF. For the CDR3, the DNA is TGTGCCAGCAGCTCGCCAAAGGCGGTAACCACAGATACGCAGTATTTT.

The V gene is TRBV19, the J gene TRBJ2-4; D possibly corresponds to TRBD1 (6 bases). Germline V gives CDR1 LNHDA, CDR2 SQIVND (reference sequence). The CDR3 is made up of 16 amino acids. V lost 6 bases to trimming and J lost 4 bases, with 19 bases between them. CDR3: CASSKSGDLIKNIQYF. The CDR3 nucleotides read TGTGCCAGTAGCAAATCAGGGGACCTAATTAAAAACATTCAGTACTTC.

This chain links TRBV5-4 with TRBJ1-2; D gene ambiguous. The V and J ends lost 5 bases and 4 bases respectively, with 15 bases between them. Germline assignment: CDR1 SGHNT and CDR2 YYREEE (reference sequence). This CDR3 is built from 14 residues. This chain's CDR3 is CASSPGGKLYGYTF. As DNA, the CDR3 is TGTGCCAGCAGTCCGGGAGGCAAACTCTATGGCTACACCTTC.

This clone was picked up one time. The chain combines TRBV2 with TRBJ1-2; D is possibly TRBD1 (6 bases). Per germline, CDR1 SNHLY and CDR2 FYNNEI. Trimming pared 5 bases from V and 5 bases from J, leaving 9 bases between. The CDR3 length is 12 residues. CDR3 nucleotides: TGTGCCAGCAGTAGCAGGGGTTATGGCTACACCTTC. Protein sequence: CASSSRGYGYTF.

This clone has a handful of counts. This sequence joins TRBV5-1 and TRBJ2-3; possibly TRBD1 for D (6 bases). CDR3 size: 20 residues. Deletions cut 0 bases from V and 2 bases from J, with 25 bases between. CDR1 is SGHRS, CDR2 YFSETQ, per germline. The CDR3 DNA sequence: TGCGCCAGCAGCTTGGGACAGGACCCAAAATTCACCAGCTCCACAGATACGCAGTATTTT. It specifies CASSLGQDPKFTSSTDTQYF.

This chain links TRBV19 with TRBJ1-5; 9 bases are a match to TRBD1. Germline CDR1 LNHDA, CDR2 SQIVND (reference sequence). V lost 7 bases and J lost 2; bases outside the gene matches: 6. The CDR3 covers 15 residues. The CDR3 bases are TGTGCCAGTAACAGGGGGCGGGGGGGCAATCAGCCCCAGCATTTT. This translates into CASNRGRGGNQPQHF.

The J gene is TRBJ1-3, the V gene TRBV3-1 (or the pseudogene TRBV3-2); D gene ambiguous. The CDR3 has 14 amino acids. V was cut by 0 bases and J by 4 bases, with 7 bases left in between. Germline CDR1 reads LGHDT; CDR2 reads YNNKEL (reference sequence). The CDR3 DNA sequence: TGTGCCAGCAGCCAAGAACCCAGGGGAAACACCATATATTTT. Translating gives CASSQEPRGNTIYF.

This rearrangement joins TRBV18 to TRBJ1-1; possible D gene TRBD1, 5 bases. The CDR3 runs 14 residues. Germline CDR1 is KGHSH and CDR2 is LQKENI. The germline V and J ends were trimmed by 4 bases and 0 bases, with 9 bases remaining between them. CDR3 protein: CASSLQDMNTEAFF. The DNA of the CDR3 is TGTGCCAGCTCACTCCAGGACATGAACACTGAAGCTTTCTTT.

V is TRBV3-1 (or the pseudogene TRBV3-2) and J is TRBJ1-2; 12 bases agree with TRBD1. The CDR3 contains 14 residues. The J segment lost 7 bases and the V segment lost 5 bases, leaving 5 bases of the junction unmatched. CDR1 is LGHDT, CDR2 YNNKEL, per germline (reference sequence). In DNA form, the CDR3 reads TGTGCCAGCAGCGACGGGACAGGGGGCTCTGGCTACACCTTC. It specifies CASSDGTGGSGYTF.

The chain has TRBV5-1 and TRBJ1-2; unclear D gene. Per germline, CDR1 SGHRS and CDR2 YFSETQ. The length of the CDR3 is 12 residues. Trimming cost V 0 bases and J 5 bases, with 5 bases left between them. DNA for the CDR3: TGCGCCAGCAGCTTGGGTAGTTATGGCTACACCTTC. This codes for CASSLGSYGYTF. The entire variable domain, with the rest obtained from reference TRBV5-1 and TRBJ1-2, is as follows: KAGVTQTPRYLIKTRGQQVTLSCSPISGHRSVSWYQQTPGQGLQFLFEYFSETQRNKGNFPGRFSGRQFSNSRSEMNVSTLELGDSALYLCASSLGSYGYTFGSGTRLTVV.

V usage is TRBV5-1 and J usage is TRBJ2-5; D gene uncertain. Trimming removed 7 bases at V and 4 bases at J, with 14 bases between. The germline gives CDR1 SGHRS, CDR2 YFSETQ. There are 13 residues in the CDR3. DNA for the CDR3: TGCGCCAGCTTCCGGAGTAGTTCAGAGACCCAGTACTTC. Translated, it gives CASFRSSSETQYF.

The chain links TRBV6-1 to TRBJ1-3; 8 positions agree with TRBD1. This CDR3 spans 16 amino acids. Unmatched junction bases numbered 6, after V lost 1 base and J lost 4 bases. Germline loops: CDR1 MNHNS, CDR2 SASEGT. The CDR3 coding sequence is TGTGCCAGCAGTGAAGACCAGACAGGGGCCGGAAACACCATATATTTT. Protein: CASSEDQTGAGNTIYF.

This clone was detected once. The CDR3 sequence is CASSYSWDSYGYTF. DNA for the CDR3: TGTGCCAGCAGTTACTCTTGGGACTCCTATGGCTACACCTTC. The chain carries TRBV6-5 and TRBJ1-2, with D maybe TRBD1 (5 bases). The V and J ends lost 0 bases and 4 bases respectively, with 9 bases between them. Germline CDR1 MNHEY, CDR2 SVGAGI. There are 14 residues in the CDR3.

The chain uses TRBV29-1 and TRBJ2-5, with D possibly TRBD1 on 6 matching bases. Germline CDR1 is SQVTM and CDR2 is ANQGSEA. This CDR3 contains 13 residues. V lost 8 bases and J 2 bases, leaving 15 bases between the germline ends. The CDR3 region is CSPEGESQETQYF. The CDR3 coding sequence is TGCAGCCCCGAGGGGGAAAGTCAAGAGACCCAGTACTTC.

V and J are TRBV5-6 and TRBJ1-1, with TRBD1 matching 8 bases. The CDR3 is made up of 13 amino acids. V was pared by 5 bases and J by 5 bases, with 5 bases of the junction left unmatched. In germline, CDR1 is SGHDT, CDR2 YYEEEE. CDR3 in amino acids: CASSPGGRTEAFF. In nucleotides, the CDR3 is TGTGCCAGCAGTCCAGGGGGCCGGACTGAAGCTTTCTTT. Complete variable domain (other parts from reference TRBV5-6 and TRBJ1-1): DAGVTQSPTHLIKTRGQQVTLRCSPKSGHDTVSWYQQALGQGPQFIFQYYEEEERQRGNFPDRFSGHQFPNYSSELNVNALLLGDSALYLCASSPGGRTEAFFGQGTRLTVV.

The chain is built from TRBV7-2 and TRBJ1-4; D is unresolved. Germline V gene lookup returns CDR1 SGHTA and CDR2 FQGNSA. The CDR3 covers 16 residues. V shed 2 bases and J shed 5 bases, with 15 bases lying between them. The CDR3 DNA reads as TGTGCCAGCAGCTTAACATTTCGGGGTACCAATGAAAAACTGTTTTTT. Its protein is CASSLTFRGTNEKLFF.